The 23 T cell receptor beta chains reported below all come from one sample, sequenced in a study of neurological immune-mediated disorders. MiXCR, applied by TCRdb to the 5' RACE reads, yields one record per CDR3 protein. The table lists tens of thousands of distinct CDR3 sequences, less than 5.5% of them singletons, with 2% to 2.5% in the top ten. Sequencing used PBMCs. Receptor source: a woman aged 25 to 45 with multiple sclerosis.

This clonotype was found many times. The chain is built from TRBV7-9 and TRBJ1-1, with 11 bases fitting TRBD1. The CDR3 runs to 19 residues. J lost 0 bases, V lost 2 bases, and 11 bases had no gene match. Germline assignment: CDR1 SEHNR and CDR2 FQNEAQ (reference sequence). CDR3 amino acids: CASSLYSGTGGRLNTEAFF. The CDR3 coding sequence is TGTGCCAGCAGCTTATATTCCGGGACAGGGGGGCGATTGAACACTGAAGCTTTCTTT. Complete variable domain (other parts from reference TRBV7-9 and TRBJ1-1): DTGVSQNPRHKITKRGQNVTFRCDPISEHNRLYWYRQTLGQGPEFLTYFQNEAQLEKSRLLSDRFSAERPKGSFSTLEIQRTEQGDSAMYLCASSLYSGTGGRLNTEAFFGQGTRLTVV.

This clonotype appeared a few times. The V gene is TRBV6-6, the J gene TRBJ1-2; 9 positions match TRBD1. The CDR3 sequence is 14 residues long. CDR1 is MNHNY, CDR2 SVGAGI, per germline (reference sequence). The J segment lost 3 bases and the V segment lost 5 bases, leaving 4 bases of the junction unmatched. The CDR3 region is CASSPGTGHYGYTF. The DNA for the CDR3 is TGTGCCAGCAGTCCCGGGACAGGGCACTATGGCTACACCTTC.

This clonotype was observed at least ten times. The chain links TRBV28 to TRBJ2-1, with 12 bases identical to TRBD2. Germline V gives CDR1 MDHEN, CDR2 SYDVKM. This CDR3 spans 15 amino acids. After removal of 5 bases from V and 9 bases from J, the junction contained 8 bases not matched to a gene. This CDR3 is CASSLSLAGGGEQFF. The CDR3 DNA reads TGTGCCAGCAGTCTCAGCCTAGCGGGAGGGGGTGAGCAGTTCTTC.

This clonotype turned up a few times. The chain combines TRBV28 with TRBJ1-2, with 10 bases aligning to TRBD1. V trimming: 6 bases; J trimming: 6 bases; junction bases outside the gene matches: 7. The CDR3 loop spans 14 amino acids. Per germline, CDR1 MDHEN and CDR2 SYDVKM. CDR3 bases: TGTGCCAGCAGCTCCGGGACAGGGGTACATGGCTACACCTTC. Residues: CASSSGTGVHGYTF.

In its sample, this clonotype was seen many times. The rearrangement links TRBV4-1 to TRBJ1-6, with D possibly being TRBD1 (6 bases). Germline CDR1 MGHRA, CDR2 YSYEKL. V was trimmed by 0 bases and J by 0 bases, leaving 9 bases between them. The CDR3 sequence is 17 residues long. The DNA for the CDR3 is TGCGCCAGCAGCCAAGACCCCAGGGGCTCCTATAATTCACCCCTCCACTTT. Its protein product is CASSQDPRGSYNSPLHF.

This clonotype was counted ten times or more. This chain's CDR3 is CASSLGGGPRNEQFF. The CDR3 coding sequence is TGTGCCAGCAGCTTAGGAGGCGGACCCAGGAATGAGCAGTTCTTC. The V and J genes are TRBV7-2 and TRBJ2-1; D is ambiguous. The germline V gene encodes CDR1 SGHTA and CDR2 FQGNSA. The germline V and J ends were trimmed by 1 base and 7 bases, with 14 bases remaining between them. The CDR3 length is 15 residues.

Ten or more counts support this clonotype. The chain is built from TRBV20-1 and TRBJ2-5; TRBD2 aligns across 7 bases. The ends lost 1 base at V and 5 bases at J; junction bases unmatched: 1. Germline CDR1 and CDR2: DFQATT and SNEGSKA (reference sequence). This CDR3 contains 12 residues. The CDR3 nucleotides read TGCAGTGCTAGAGGGGGAGGGGAGACCCAGTACTTC. This sequence encodes CSARGGGETQYF.

This clonotype was seen at least ten times. The chain has TRBV12-3 or TRBV12-4 and TRBJ2-2; D is unresolved. The CDR3 runs 13 residues. Between the trimmed V and J ends, which lost 2 bases and 7 bases, there was a span of 8 bases. Here the CDR3 DNA reads TGTGCCAGCAGTTTAATGTCAGTCGGGGAGCTGTTTTTT. This translates into CASSLMSVGELFF.

The table lists this clonotype with a few counts. As DNA, the CDR3 is TGCGCCAGCAGCTTGGATGGTAATGAGCAGTTCTTC. Its translation: CASSLDGNEQFF. The chain recombines TRBV5-1 with TRBJ2-1; D gene ambiguous. The V gene lost 0 bases and the J gene lost 7 bases, with 5 bases spanning the gap. This CDR3 comprises 12 residues. CDR1 and CDR2 (germline): SGHRS, YFSETQ. The whole variable domain, filled in from reference TRBV5-1 and TRBJ2-1, reads KAGVTQTPRYLIKTRGQQVTLSCSPISGHRSVSWYQQTPGQGLQFLFEYFSETQRNKGNFPGRFSGRQFSNSRSEMNVSTLELGDSALYLCASSLDGNEQFFGPGTRLTVL.

This clonotype was observed at least ten times. The chain links TRBV7-8 to TRBJ2-1, with D unresolved. V shed 1 base and J shed 6 bases, with 4 bases lying between them. This CDR3 has 12 residues. Germline V gene sequence: CDR1 SGHVS, CDR2 FQNEAQ. Here the CDR3 reads CASSLVGNEQFF. The CDR3 DNA reads as TGTGCCAGCAGCTTAGTGGGCAATGAGCAGTTCTTC.

This clonotype was counted at least ten times. The chain uses TRBV5-8 and TRBJ2-7; TRBD1 matches 9 bases. The CDR3 runs 13 residues. The V gene end was trimmed by 6 bases and the J gene end by 4 bases; junction bases not matched to a gene: 5. The germline gives CDR1 SGHTS, CDR2 YDEGEE. The CDR3: CASITDRGYEQYF. The CDR3 coding sequence is TGTGCCAGCATTACGGACAGGGGTTACGAGCAGTACTTC.

The table lists this clonotype with many counts. One end of the junction does not line up with germline, which may come from a read error. The CDR3 region has the DNA TGTGCCAGCAGCCTAGCGGGGGGCTTGTCCGGGGAGCTGTTTTTT. As protein: CASSLAGGLSGELFF. The chain is built from TRBV7-2 and TRBJ2-2, with 11 bases aligning to TRBD2. Per germline, CDR1 SGHTA and CDR2 FQGNSA. The CDR3 runs 15 residues.

This clonotype appeared many times. The V gene is TRBV7-9, the J gene TRBJ2-2; the D gene is possibly TRBD2 (6 bases). There are 14 residues in the CDR3. Trimming cost V 5 bases and J 1 base, with 8 bases left between them. Germline CDR1 SEHNR, CDR2 FQNEAQ (reference sequence). CDR3 coding DNA: TGTGCCAGCAGCCCGGGACTGAACACCGGGGAGCTGTTTTTT. This sequence encodes CASSPGLNTGELFF.

The sample holds many counts of this clonotype. The rearrangement uses TRBV5-1 and TRBJ1-1; D is uncertain. Germline lookup yields CDR1 SGHRS and CDR2 YFSETQ. V was pared by 0 bases and J by 3 bases, with 9 bases between. The CDR3 extends over 14 amino acids. CDR3 DNA sequence: TGCGCCAGCAGCTTGGGAGTAAGAGACACTGAAGCTTTCTTT. Protein sequence: CASSLGVRDTEAFF.

This clonotype was picked up many times. This rearrangement joins TRBV7-2 to TRBJ2-7; possibly TRBD2 for D (5 bases). The length of the CDR3 is 16 residues. V lost 5 bases and J 1 base, leaving 18 bases between the germline ends. Germline CDR1 SGHTA, CDR2 FQGNSA. The CDR3, as DNA: TGTGCCAGCAGCCCACTAGTCACACGCGGGTCCTACGAGCAGTACTTC. This gives the protein CASSPLVTRGSYEQYF.

This clonotype was picked up many times. V is TRBV20-1 and J is TRBJ2-3; a weak D match, TRBD1 (6 bases). CDR1 and CDR2 (germline): DFQATT, SNEGSKA (reference sequence). V lost 4 bases and J lost 1, with 12 bases in between. This CDR3 contains 14 residues. As DNA, the CDR3 is TGCAGTGCTATAGTGTGGGGGCGCACAGATACGCAGTATTTT. Protein sequence: CSAIVWGRTDTQYF.

This clonotype was seen many times. The rearrangement links TRBV20-1 to TRBJ2-3, with TRBD2 matching 15 bases. CDR3 length equals 17 residues. V dropped 5 bases and J dropped 0; count of bases not matched to a gene: 6. Germline lookup yields CDR1 DFQATT and CDR2 SNEGSKA (reference sequence). CDR3 protein: CSAGRTSGGVSTDTQYF. CDR3 nucleotide sequence: TGCAGTGCTGGACGGACTAGCGGGGGGGTTAGCACAGATACGCAGTATTTT.

The CDR3: CASSVGQTNTGELFF. As DNA, the CDR3 is TGTGCCAGCAGCGTAGGACAGACGAACACCGGGGAGCTGTTTTTT. The rearrangement joins TRBV9 to TRBJ2-2; TRBD1 is a possible D gene (5 bases). The V gene's germline CDR1 is SGDLS and CDR2 YYNGEE. The CDR3 is 15 residues long. The germline V and J ends were trimmed by 0 bases and 0 bases, with 6 bases remaining between them.

The sample holds many counts of this clonotype. This CDR3 is CASSNPGKGYTF. CDR3 sequence (DNA): TGTGCCAGCAGCAATCCAGGGAAGGGCTACACCTTC. V gene TRBV21-1 combines with J gene TRBJ1-2; TRBD1, the table's D call, lacks a check against the DNA. TRBV21-1 is a pseudogene locus. CDR3 size: 12 residues.

Note on this clonotype: A much larger clonotype is one base distant, so this may be a read error. The CDR3 is CAKTGGYGNNIYF. The DNA of the CDR3 is TGTGCAAAAACAGGGGGCTACGGAAACAACATATATTTT. This rearrangement joins TRBV10-3 to TRBJ1-3, with 9 positions matching TRBD1. The CDR3 consists of 13 residues. Germline assignment: CDR1 ENHRY and CDR2 SYGVKD.

This clonotype was seen ten or more times. The chain combines TRBV20-1 with TRBJ2-7; possible D gene TRBD1, 5 bases. V dropped 4 bases and J dropped 5 bases, with 18 bases sitting between them. Germline assignment: CDR1 DFQATT and CDR2 SNEGSKA (reference sequence). The CDR3 totals 14 residues. CDR3: CSAIPPGQGNEQYF. In nucleotides, the CDR3 is TGCAGTGCTATTCCCCCAGGGCAGGGAAACGAGCAGTACTTC.

The chain is built from TRBV7-6 and TRBJ1-6; possible D gene TRBD1, 5 bases. Germline V lookup: CDR1 SGHVS, CDR2 FNYEAQ. CDR3 length: 15 residues. V dropped 1 base and J dropped 4 bases, with 8 bases sitting between them. The CDR3 loop is CASSLGRGYNSPLHF. The DNA for the CDR3 is TGTGCCAGCAGCTTAGGAAGGGGTTATAATTCACCCCTCCACTTT.

This clonotype was recorded many times. The gene calls are TRBV6-1 and TRBJ1-1; TRBD1 aligns across 8 bases. Trimming took 7 bases from V and 0 from J; bases not matched to a gene: 4. Per the germline V gene, CDR1 is MNHNS and CDR2 is SASEGT. This CDR3 is built from 14 residues. This CDR3 reads CASTSGGLNTEAFF. For the CDR3, the DNA is TGTGCCAGCACCTCAGGGGGCCTGAACACTGAAGCTTTCTTT.